The 24 T cell receptor beta chains below all came from one sample that was sequenced in a study of blood T cell repertoires in COVID-19. Data came from immunoSEQ multiplex PCR; TCRdb stores just in-frame clones and leaves some out. The sample lists 30,000 to 35,000 clones; approximately 83% were seen once. What was sequenced was peripheral blood. The source is a man over 45 with acute or convalescent COVID-19.

The chain links TRBV7-3 to TRBJ2-4; D unclear. The CDR3 has 15 residues. V was pared by 0 bases and J by 0 bases, with 6 bases between. Looked up from germline, CDR1 is SGHTA and CDR2 is FQGTGA. The CDR3 DNA is TGTGCCAGCAGCTTAACTGGCTTAGCCAAAAACATTCAGTACTTC. Translated, it gives CASSLTGLAKNIQYF.

The chain uses TRBV4-2 and TRBJ1-4, with D unresolved. V lost 0 bases and J lost 7, with 12 bases in between. In germline, CDR1 is LGHNA, CDR2 YNFKEQ. The CDR3 contains 15 residues. DNA for the CDR3: TGTGCCAGCAGCCAAGATCCAAAGGCAGGTGAAAAACTGTTTTTT. Translating gives CASSQDPKAGEKLFF.

The V and J genes are TRBV11-2 and TRBJ2-4; 10 positions match TRBD2. The CDR3 has 14 residues. Trimming took 2 bases from V and 8 from J; bases not matched to a gene: 3. Germline CDR1 and CDR2: SGHAT and FQNNGV. DNA for the CDR3: TGTGCCAGCAGCTTAACTAGCGGGACTGACATTCAGTACTTC. Translated, it gives CASSLTSGTDIQYF.

The V gene is TRBV27, the J gene TRBJ2-7, with D possibly being TRBD2 (5 bases). The germline gives CDR1 MNHEY, CDR2 SMNVEV (reference sequence). The CDR3 is made up of 12 amino acids. V shed 5 bases and J shed 5 bases, with 10 bases lying between them. The CDR3 sequence: CASSLEGNEQYF. CDR3 bases: TGTGCCAGCAGTCTCGAGGGAAACGAGCAGTACTTC.

V usage is TRBV6-5 and J usage is TRBJ1-1; TRBD1 matches at 10 bases. J lost 5 bases, V lost 2 bases, and 8 bases had no gene match. The CDR3 runs to 16 residues. In germline, CDR1 is MNHEY, CDR2 SVGAGI. For the CDR3, the DNA is TGTGCCAGCAGTTACCCTGGACAGGGGGGAGGTACTGAAGCTTTCTTT. It encodes CASSYPGQGGGTEAFF.

This chain joins TRBV7-6 and TRBJ1-1; 8 bases are a match to TRBD1. CDR1 and CDR2 (germline): SGHVS, FNYEAQ. V trimming: 4 bases; J trimming: 1 base; junction bases outside the gene matches: 8. The CDR3 covers 16 residues. CDR3 nucleotide sequence: TGTGCCAGCAGCTCCGGACAGGGTCTAAGGAACACTGAAGCTTTCTTT. Its protein product is CASSSGQGLRNTEAFF.

This sequence joins TRBV30 and TRBJ1-1, with D uncertain. Germline V gene sequence: CDR1 GTSNPN, CDR2 SVGIG (reference sequence). Trimming removed 2 bases at V and 3 bases at J, with 4 bases between. The CDR3 contains 11 residues. CDR3 sequence: CAWSTDTEAFF. For the CDR3, the DNA is TGTGCCTGGAGTACAGACACTGAAGCTTTCTTT. The full variable domain, in which reference TRBV30 and TRBJ1-1 provide the parts outside the CDR3, is SQTIHQWPATLVQPVGSPLSLECTVEGTSNPNLYWYRQAAGRGLQLLFYSVGIGQISSEVPQNLSASRPQDRQFILSSKKLLLSDSGFYLCAWSTDTEAFFGQGTRLTVV.

The chain links TRBV4-1 to TRBJ2-7, with D perhaps matching TRBD1 (5 bases). Germline V gene lookup returns CDR1 MGHRA and CDR2 YSYEKL. The CDR3 contains 14 residues. With 0 bases removed from V and 7 bases from J, the gap between germline ends came to 13 bases. DNA of the CDR3: TGCGCCAGCAGCCAAGAGGTAGGGGTGGGTGAGCAGTACTTC. Protein sequence: CASSQEVGVGEQYF.

The J gene is TRBJ1-1, the V gene TRBV4-1, with 10 nucleotides matching TRBD1. This CDR3 has 17 residues. Trimming removed 4 bases from V and 5 bases from J; junction bases left unmatched: 13. Germline V gives CDR1 MGHRA, CDR2 YSYEKL. This CDR3 is CASSLTRGTGVGTEAFF. CDR3 coding DNA: TGCGCCAGCAGCCTCACTAGGGGGACAGGGGTTGGGACTGAAGCTTTCTTT.

The chain is built from TRBV28 and TRBJ1-2; D may be TRBD1 (6 bases). V was clipped by 5 bases and J by 3 bases, with 10 bases between them. This CDR3 comprises 13 residues. Germline V gene sequence: CDR1 MDHEN, CDR2 SYDVKM. The CDR3 bases are TGTGCCAGCAGTGGGGACAAGGACTATGGCTACACCTTC. Amino acid sequence: CASSGDKDYGYTF.

V and J are TRBV7-3 and TRBJ1-1, with D uncertain. This CDR3 comprises 16 residues. Per the germline V gene, CDR1 is SGHTA and CDR2 is FQGTGA. V was shortened by 0 bases and J by 0 bases, with 11 bases between the two germline ends. CDR3 sequence (DNA): TGTGCCAGCAGCTTAACGACGGGAGCTATGAACACTGAAGCTTTCTTT. Translation: CASSLTTGAMNTEAFF.

This clone showed up just once. The genes are TRBV5-4 and TRBJ2-6; TRBD2 might be the D (6 bases). Trimming removed 3 bases at V and 0 bases at J, with 16 bases between. This CDR3 is 18 amino acids long. CDR1 is SGHNT, CDR2 YYREEE, per germline (reference sequence). CDR3 coding DNA: TGTGCCAGCAGCTCCCGGGGGTCCGCCGACTCTGGGGCCAACGTCCTGACTTTC. Its protein product is CASSSRGSADSGANVLTF.

This clone was seen just once. The V and J genes are TRBV12-5 and TRBJ1-5, with a possible D match to TRBD1 (6 bases). V lost 3 bases to trimming and J lost 7 bases, with 13 bases between them. The CDR3 length is 14 residues. Germline CDR1 LGHNT, CDR2 FRNRAP. The CDR3, as DNA: TGTGCTAGTGGTTTTTATGGGGGCGGGCAGCCCCAGCATTTT. Translation: CASGFYGGGQPQHF.

The chain couples TRBV3-1 (or the pseudogene TRBV3-2) to TRBJ1-1; D not certain. The CDR3 sequence is 14 residues long. V lost 1 base to trimming and J lost 1 base, with 7 bases between them. Germline V gene lookup returns CDR1 LGHDT and CDR2 YNNKEL (reference sequence). This chain's CDR3 is CASSQGTQNTEAFF. As DNA, the CDR3 is TGTGCCAGCAGCCAAGGGACTCAGAACACTGAAGCTTTCTTT.

J is TRBJ1-5 and V is TRBV6-1, with D uncertain. Germline V gene lookup returns CDR1 MNHNS and CDR2 SASEGT. Trimming cost V 2 bases and J 6 bases, with 8 bases left between them. This CDR3 is 13 amino acids long. The CDR3 DNA is TGTGCCAGCAGTGAACGCTTCAGTCAGCCCCAGCATTTT. This translates into CASSERFSQPQHF.

This rearrangement joins TRBV6-5 to TRBJ1-1; maybe TRBD1 (6 bases). V gave up 7 bases and J gave up 1 base, with 10 bases separating them. The CDR3 contains 13 residues. Germline lookup yields CDR1 MNHEY and CDR2 SVGAGI. This CDR3 reads CASTGGANTEAFF. The CDR3 nucleotides are TGTGCCAGCACCGGGGGGGCGAACACTGAAGCTTTCTTT.

V usage is TRBV10-2 and J usage is TRBJ2-1; 8 bases align to TRBD2. The V gene's germline CDR1 is WSHSY and CDR2 SAAADI. The V segment lost 7 bases and the J segment 7 bases; nucleotides outside the gene matches: 6. The CDR3 consists of 13 residues. DNA for the CDR3: TGCGCCAGCACGCACGGGGGGGCGAATGAGCAGTTCTTC. Translating it yields CASTHGGANEQFF.

The V and J genes are TRBV4-2 and TRBJ1-6; D not certain. Germline CDR1 reads LGHNA; CDR2 reads YNFKEQ. V lost 4 bases to trimming and J lost 9 bases, with 13 bases between them. This CDR3 has 14 residues. The CDR3 DNA reads TGTGCCAGCAGCCTAACGGGGTTCTCTTCACCCCTCCACTTT. It encodes CASSLTGFSSPLHF.

The J gene is TRBJ2-3, the V gene TRBV2; no definite D call. V lost 7 bases and J lost 0, with 11 bases in between. Per germline, CDR1 SNHLY and CDR2 FYNNEI. There are 14 residues in the CDR3. The CDR3 loop reads CASKDQVSTDTQYF. CDR3 in DNA: TGTGCCAGCAAGGATCAGGTTAGCACAGATACGCAGTATTTT.

The chain carries TRBV28 and TRBJ2-7; TRBD2 matches at 7 bases. With V trimmed by 5 bases and J by 3 bases, 13 bases remained unmatched. The germline V gene encodes CDR1 MDHEN and CDR2 SYDVKM. CDR3 length equals 16 residues. This CDR3 reads CASSPHRLAVDYEQYF. CDR3 coding DNA: TGTGCCAGCAGTCCTCATAGACTAGCAGTCGACTACGAGCAGTACTTC.

The sample holds a few counts of this clone. This chain connects TRBV29-1 to TRBJ2-5; 8 bases agree with TRBD2. The germline CDR1 and CDR2 sequences are SQVTM and ANQGSEA. CDR3 length: 14 amino acids. Losses at the gene ends were 4 bases for V and 5 bases for J; bases not matched to a gene: 9. CDR3 sequence (DNA): TGCAGCGTTGTGGGGGCGGGAGGAGGGGAGACCCAGTACTTC. Translated: CSVVGAGGGETQYF.

The J gene is TRBJ2-1, the V gene TRBV6-5; D is possibly TRBD1 (6 bases). Germline V gene lookup returns CDR1 MNHEY and CDR2 SVGAGI. Between the trimmed V and J ends, which lost 6 bases and 8 bases, there was a span of 14 bases. This CDR3 has 13 residues. In nucleotides, the CDR3 is TGTGCCAGCAGCTCGGACAGTAGCGATGAGCAGTTCTTC. Protein product: CASSSDSSDEQFF.

This clone appeared a few times. This chain links TRBV18 with TRBJ2-7; maybe TRBD2 (5 bases). Germline V gene lookup returns CDR1 KGHSH and CDR2 LQKENI. Trimming shortened V by 2 bases and J by 5 bases, and 7 bases separated the two germline ends. CDR3 length: 12 residues. This CDR3 is CASSPEGNEQYF. The DNA for the CDR3 is TGTGCCAGCTCACCAGAGGGCAACGAGCAGTACTTC. Together with reference TRBV18 and TRBJ2-7, the CDR3 gives the full variable domain: NAGVMQNPRHLVRRRGQEARLRCSPMKGHSHVYWYRQLPEEGLKFMVYLQKENIIDESGMPKERFSAEFPKEGPSILRIQQVVRGDSAAYFCASSPEGNEQYFGPGTRLTVT.

This clone was seen once. J is TRBJ1-5 and V is TRBV19; the D is unclear. Germline-derived CDR1 and CDR2 are LNHDA and SQIVND (reference sequence). This CDR3 spans 13 amino acids. With 5 bases removed from V and 4 bases from J, the gap between germline ends came to 9 bases. The CDR3: CASSPSGNQPQHF. CDR3 bases: TGTGCCAGTAGTCCTTCAGGAAATCAGCCCCAGCATTTT.